This TCR beta chain was identified in a study of T cell changes during pregnancy in multiple sclerosis. TCRdb keeps only in-frame clones here, not all; method: immunoSEQ multiplex PCR. The sample comprises tens of thousands of clones, approximately 86% of which are singletons, and roughly 0.72% rests with the top ten. The V end lost 3 bases, the J end lost 1 base, and 12 bases lay between the germline ends. The germline CDR1 and CDR2 sequences are MNHNS and SASEGT. The CDR3 length is 15 residues. This clonotype was obtained from a female donor in good health, enrolled as a control in a pregnancy study. The rearrangement joins TRBV6-1 to TRBJ1-1; tentative D call: TRBD1 (5 bases). The input for sequencing was CD4+ T cells from peripheral blood mononuclear cells, taken in the first trimester of pregnancy. The CDR3 sequence: CASSDAGQRNTEAFF. The CDR3 DNA is TGTGCCAGCAGTGATGCGGGGCAAAGGAACACTGAAGCTTTCTTT.